A single sample is the source of the 15 T cell receptor beta chains below, sequenced in a study of breast tumors, draining lymph nodes, adjacent tissues. TCRdb fed the multiplex PCR reads into MiXCR, producing one record per CDR3 protein. The repertoire has about 13,000 distinct CDR3 sequences, about 62% of them found once; the top ten carry 49%. Sequenced: tumor-adjacent breast tissue. These receptor sequences come from a female donor with breast cancer. Some clones in this sample may be carry-over from other donors' samples.

This clonotype was recorded a few times. Written as DNA, the CDR3 is TGTGCCAGCAGCCAAGATTACGGCACTGAAGCTTTCTTT. Amino acid sequence: CASSQDYGTEAFF. The rearrangement joins TRBV3-1 to TRBJ1-1; D uncertain. The germline V gene has CDR1 LGHDT and CDR2 YNNKEL (reference sequence). V lost 0 bases, J lost 4 bases, and 6 bases lay in between. The CDR3 is made up of 13 amino acids.

The chain has TRBV9 and TRBJ1-6; weak D call: TRBD1 (6 bases). The CDR3 has 15 residues. The germline V and J ends were trimmed by 4 bases and 6 bases, with 14 bases remaining between them. CDR1 and CDR2 (germline): SGDLS, YYNGEE. CDR3 residues: CASSMRGGGNSPLHF. The CDR3 DNA follows: TGTGCCAGCAGCATGCGGGGAGGGGGTAATTCACCCCTCCACTTT.

With regard to this clonotype: The missing conserved phenylalanine or tryptophan at the end of this CDR3 makes a read error likely. The rearrangement links TRBV24-1 to TRBJ2-3; perhaps TRBD1 as D (5 bases). This CDR3 region has 14 residues. The V end lost 12 bases, the J end lost 4 bases, and 19 bases lay between the germline ends. CDR1 and CDR2 from the germline V gene are KGHDR and SFDVKD. CDR3 DNA: TGTGCCGCCCTGGACACTCTACGCCCAGATACGCAGTATTTG. This translates into CAALDTLRPDTQYL.

This chain uses TRBV20-1 with TRBJ2-3; 7 nucleotides line up with TRBD1. Trimming cost V 3 bases and J 5 bases; bases outside gene matches: 5. CDR3 length: 13 amino acids. CDR1 is DFQATT, CDR2 SNEGSKA, per germline (reference sequence). The CDR3 loop is CSARTGWEDTQYF. CDR3 nucleotides: TGCAGTGCTAGGACAGGGTGGGAAGATACGCAGTATTTT.

The chain uses TRBV9 and TRBJ2-2; 8 bases agree with TRBD2. The CDR3 consists of 17 residues. Germline CDR1 reads SGDLS; CDR2 reads YYNGEE. Trimming cost V 4 bases and J 4 bases; bases outside gene matches: 12. The CDR3: CASSPGGANVGTGELFF. In DNA, the CDR3 is TGTGCCAGCAGCCCCGGGGGGGCCAATGTTGGCACCGGGGAGCTGTTTTTT.

This chain connects TRBV2 to TRBJ1-4; D gene ambiguous. Germline loops: CDR1 SNHLY, CDR2 FYNNEI. CDR3 length: 15 amino acids. Between the trimmed V and J ends, which lost 3 bases and 4 bases, there was a span of 12 bases. The CDR3 sequence: CASSEGGLSNEKLFF. The CDR3 nucleotides read TGTGCCAGCAGTGAGGGAGGACTGAGTAATGAAAAACTGTTTTTT.

This rearrangement joins TRBV2 to TRBJ2-1; TRBD2 agrees at 9 bases. Trimming at V came to 3 bases and at J to 1 base, leaving 1 base not matched to a gene. This CDR3 is built from 15 residues. CDR1 is SNHLY, CDR2 FYNNEI, per germline. The CDR3 DNA reads TGTGCCAGCAGTGACCTAGCGGGATCCTACAATGAGCAGTTCTTC. Protein: CASSDLAGSYNEQFF. The full variable domain, completed using reference TRBV2 and TRBJ2-1, is EPEVTQTPSHQVTQMGQEVILRCVPISNHLYFYWYRQILGQKVEFLVSFYNNEISEKSEIFDDQFSVERPDGSNFTLKIRSTKLEDSAMYFCASSDLAGSYNEQFFGPGTRLTVL.

This clonotype was counted between two and nine times. The rearrangement uses TRBV2 and TRBJ2-7; 8 bases line up with TRBD1. Germline V gene sequence: CDR1 SNHLY, CDR2 FYNNEI. The CDR3 sequence is 15 residues long. With 7 bases clipped from V and 3 bases from J, the junction kept 11 bases outside the gene matches. CDR3 sequence: CASIGTGGKLYEQYF. CDR3 bases: TGTGCCAGCATAGGAACAGGGGGTAAACTCTACGAGCAGTACTTC.

This clonotype was counted many times. A much bigger clone sits one base away, suggesting this may be a read error. The rearrangement uses TRBV20-1 and TRBJ2-7; TRBD2 matches 8 bases. The trim removed 6 bases at V and 6 bases at J, leaving 13 bases unmatched. Germline CDR1 and CDR2: DFQATT and SNEGSKA (reference sequence). This CDR3 is built from 14 residues. The CDR3 DNA sequence: TGCAGTGCCTACGTGGCCAGCGGGAGTTCCGAGCAGTACTTC. Translated, it gives CSAYVASGSSEQYF.

This rearrangement joins TRBV9 to TRBJ1-2; D might be TRBD1 (5 bases). This CDR3 has 12 amino acids. Trimming took off 4 bases at V and 4 bases at J, with 8 bases between the two ends. Per the germline V gene, CDR1 is SGDLS and CDR2 is YYNGEE. CDR3 sequence (DNA): TGTGCCAGCAGCCAAGGGGTCTATGGCTACACCTTC. Protein sequence: CASSQGVYGYTF.

CDR3 bases: TGTGCCAGCAGCCCAATCCGACAGGGGGCGAACACCGGGGAGCTGTTTTTT. Amino acid sequence: CASSPIRQGANTGELFF. This chain uses TRBV7-9 with TRBJ2-2; 9 bases match TRBD1. Trimming at V came to 5 bases and at J to 0 bases, leaving 7 bases not matched to a gene. The CDR3 has 17 residues. CDR1 and CDR2 from the germline V gene are SEHNR and FQNEAQ (reference sequence).

This clonotype was found many times. This chain joins TRBV6-5 and TRBJ2-3, with D tentatively TRBD2 (6 bases). V dropped 4 bases and J dropped 3 bases, with 11 bases sitting between them. Per germline, CDR1 MNHEY and CDR2 SVGAGI. This CDR3 has 14 residues. The CDR3 nucleotides read TGTGCCAGCAGTTTAAAACTAGCAACAGATACGCAGTATTTT. Protein: CASSLKLATDTQYF.

A note on this clonotype: Likely a read error: the CDR3 ends without its conserved phenylalanine or tryptophan. CDR3 loop: CASSVGLGETQYS. The DNA for the CDR3 is TGTGCCAGCAGCGTAGGTCTAGGGGAGACCCAGTACTCC. The J gene is TRBJ2-5, the V gene TRBV9; D unresolved. Germline lookup yields CDR1 SGDLS and CDR2 YYNGEE. Trimming left V 0 bases short and J 5 bases short, with 8 bases between. CDR3 length: 13 amino acids.

Comment on this clonotype: No conserved phenylalanine or tryptophan ends this CDR3, so it is likely a read error. V is TRBV15 and J is TRBJ2-1; either TRBD1 or TRBD2 may supply D (6 bases each). This CDR3 spans 18 amino acids. Trimming cost V 3 bases and J 0 bases, with 18 bases left between them. Germline-derived CDR1 and CDR2 are LNHNV and YYDKDF (reference sequence). CDR3 residues: CATSRGGLWSLSYNEQFS. The CDR3 DNA follows: TGTGCCACCAGCAGGGGGGGCCTATGGAGCCTCTCCTACAATGAGCAGTTCTCC.

The V and J genes are TRBV11-2 and TRBJ1-2; a possible D gene is TRBD1 (5 bases). V lost 6 bases, J lost 5 bases, and 16 bases lay in between. Looked up from germline, CDR1 is SGHAT and CDR2 is FQNNGV. There are 14 residues in the CDR3. The chain's CDR3 is CASSSDRDQYGYTF. CDR3 nucleotide sequence: TGTGCCAGCAGTTCCGACAGAGACCAGTATGGCTACACCTTC.